One and the same sample provided the 17 T cell receptor beta chains below, sequenced in a study of blood T cell repertoires in COVID-19. Some clones are missing from TCRdb's copy, which holds only in-frame ones; the method was immunoSEQ multiplex PCR. Seen here are 90,000 to 150,000 clones, 65% to 80% observed once, and the top ten hold 2.5%. Sequences were obtained from peripheral blood. The receptors were gathered from a man between 45 and 60 years old with acute or convalescent COVID-19.

This clone occurred a few times. The V call is TRBV14, the J call TRBJ2-7, with D perhaps matching TRBD1 (5 bases). From germline, CDR1 is SGHDN and CDR2 FVKESK. V lost 0 bases and J 0 bases, leaving 15 bases between the germline ends. The CDR3 totals 17 residues. CDR3 loop: CASSQDLSPGYSYEQYF. In DNA form, the CDR3 reads TGTGCCAGCAGCCAAGATCTATCCCCAGGGTACTCCTACGAGCAGTACTTC.

V and J are TRBV30 and TRBJ2-1, with D tentatively TRBD2 (7 bases). The CDR3 length is 14 residues. The V end lost 8 bases, the J end lost 7 bases, and 21 bases lay between the germline ends. CDR1 is GTSNPN, CDR2 SVGIG, per germline (reference sequence). The CDR3 here is CAASRGGSLNEQFF. The CDR3 coding sequence is TGTGCCGCCTCGAGGGGGGGAAGCCTTAATGAGCAGTTCTTC.

This clone was detected once. V and J are TRBV19 and TRBJ2-1, with 13 bases that match TRBD2. The V gene's germline CDR1 is LNHDA and CDR2 SQIVND (reference sequence). The CDR3 covers 16 residues. After removal of 5 bases from V and 7 bases from J, the junction contained 8 bases not matched to a gene. The CDR3 nucleotides are TGTGCCAGTAGTGGACGGACTAGCGGGAGAGGTAATGAGCAGTTCTTC. Protein product: CASSGRTSGRGNEQFF.

The J gene is TRBJ1-2, the V gene TRBV30, with 7 bases lining up with TRBD1. V shed 3 bases and J 4 bases; nucleotides not matched to a gene: 5. The length of the CDR3 is 13 residues. Germline-derived CDR1 and CDR2 are GTSNPN and SVGIG (reference sequence). CDR3 residues: CAWRPTGLYGYTF. CDR3 nucleotide sequence: TGTGCCTGGAGGCCGACAGGGCTCTATGGCTACACCTTC. The complete variable domain, with remaining parts taken from reference TRBV30 and TRBJ1-2, reads SQTIHQWPATLVQPVGSPLSLECTVEGTSNPNLYWYRQAAGRGLQLLFYSVGIGQISSEVPQNLSASRPQDRQFILSSKKLLLSDSGFYLCAWRPTGLYGYTFGSGTRLTVV.

The chain recombines TRBV5-3 with TRBJ2-5; D is uncertain. TRBV5-3 is treated as an ORF (open reading frame) with a function not yet certain. Trimming shortened V by 7 bases and J by 5 bases, and 3 bases separated the two germline ends. This CDR3 is built from 9 residues. For the CDR3, the DNA is TGTGCCAGAGAGGAGACCCAGTACTTC. Its protein is CAREETQYF.

The chain joins TRBV11-2 to TRBJ1-4, with no clear D. CDR1 and CDR2 (germline): SGHAT, FQNNGV. This CDR3 contains 16 residues. With 1 base removed from V and 3 bases from J, the gap between germline ends came to 12 bases. CDR3 coding DNA: TGTGCCAGCAGCTTAGGGTCACAGTCCGCTAATGAAAAACTGTTTTTT. Translating it yields CASSLGSQSANEKLFF.

This clone was picked up a small number of times. The CDR3 coding sequence is TGTGCCATCAGTGCGGGGGTAGGAAACACCATATATTTT. Translating it yields CAISAGVGNTIYF. This chain connects TRBV10-3 to TRBJ1-3, with D perhaps TRBD1 (5 bases). V was shortened by 4 bases and J by 4 bases, with 8 bases between the two germline ends. There are 13 residues in the CDR3. Germline V gene lookup returns CDR1 ENHRY and CDR2 SYGVKD.

The chain uses TRBV2 and TRBJ1-1, with TRBD1 identical over 9 bases. Germline V lookup: CDR1 SNHLY, CDR2 FYNNEI. The CDR3 spans 13 residues. Unmatched junction bases numbered 8, after V lost 5 bases and J lost 10 bases. The CDR3 is CASSIGQGMVAFF. As DNA, the CDR3 is TGTGCCAGCAGTATCGGACAGGGGATGGTAGCTTTCTTT.

The chain uses TRBV4-1 and TRBJ1-2; no clear D. The germline CDR1 and CDR2 sequences are MGHRA and YSYEKL. Deletions cut 0 bases from V and 7 bases from J, with 15 bases between. This CDR3 has 15 amino acids. CDR3 protein: CASSQDHRGRSGYTF. DNA for the CDR3: TGCGCCAGCAGCCAAGATCATCGGGGTCGGAGTGGCTACACCTTC.

The chain joins TRBV2 to TRBJ2-5; D perhaps matches TRBD2 (5 bases). Germline values: CDR1 SNHLY, CDR2 FYNNEI. The germline V and J ends were trimmed by 9 bases and 1 base, with 15 bases remaining between them. CDR3 length equals 14 residues. The CDR3 DNA sequence: TGTGCCAGTGCGGGTAGGGAAGGCCAAGAGACCCAGTACTTC. Protein product: CASAGREGQETQYF.

The rearrangement links TRBV12-3 or TRBV12-4 to TRBJ1-6; no reliable D call. V lost 4 bases, J lost 14 bases, and 12 bases lay in between. The CDR3 contains 12 residues. The DNA for the CDR3 is TGTGCCAGCAGTTACCCAGCCGGGGCCCTCCACTTT. Protein: CASSYPAGALHF.

V gene TRBV18 combines with J gene TRBJ2-3; tentatively, D is TRBD2 (5 bases). CDR1 and CDR2 from the germline V gene are KGHSH and LQKENI. The CDR3 has 14 amino acids. V lost 4 bases, J lost 2 bases, and 10 bases lay in between. The CDR3 here is CASSLLDSTDTQYF. CDR3 sequence (DNA): TGTGCCAGCTCACTCCTGGACTCCACAGATACGCAGTATTTT.

This clone appeared once. V and J are TRBV18 and TRBJ2-3; weak D call: TRBD2 (5 bases). The CDR3 sequence is 14 residues long. Germline V CDR1 and CDR2: KGHSH, LQKENI. V gave up 4 bases and J gave up 2 bases, with 10 bases separating them. CDR3 protein: CASSQRRTTDTQYF. The DNA of the CDR3 is TGTGCCAGCTCACAGCGGCGGACCACAGATACGCAGTATTTT.

The V and J genes are TRBV4-1 and TRBJ1-2; TRBD1 is a possible D gene (5 bases). The CDR3 has 16 residues. Trimming took 3 bases from V and 4 from J, leaving 18 bases between them. Germline V lookup: CDR1 MGHRA, CDR2 YSYEKL. The CDR3 spells CASSQGLGRLSYGYTF. The DNA for the CDR3 is TGCGCCAGCAGCCAGGGGCTGGGGCGGCTGAGCTATGGCTACACCTTC.

By sample share, this clone is medium-sized. V usage is TRBV7-9 and J usage is TRBJ2-3; D is possibly TRBD2 (5 bases). CDR3 length: 16 residues. Germline-derived CDR1 and CDR2 are SEHNR and FQNEAQ (reference sequence). V was cut by 5 bases and J by 2 bases, with 17 bases left in between. The CDR3 loop reads CASSPKNSGPTDTQYF. The CDR3 bases are TGTGCCAGCAGCCCAAAGAACAGCGGCCCCACAGATACGCAGTATTTT.

The rearrangement links TRBV6-1 to TRBJ1-5, with D unresolved. Looked up from germline, CDR1 is MNHNS and CDR2 is SASEGT. This CDR3 contains 16 residues. The ends were cut back, 1 base at V and 0 bases at J, with 10 bases in the middle. The CDR3 DNA reads TGTGCCAGCAGTGAAGTCGTCGGTTATAGCAATCAGCCCCAGCATTTT. This sequence encodes CASSEVVGYSNQPQHF.

This sequence joins TRBV4-1 and TRBJ2-7, with D tentatively TRBD1 (7 bases). The CDR3 loop spans 15 amino acids. Germline V gene lookup returns CDR1 MGHRA and CDR2 YSYEKL. V lost 1 base, J lost 5 bases, and 15 bases lay in between. CDR3 residues: CASSQVPGGFDEQYF. The DNA of the CDR3 is TGCGCCAGCAGCCAAGTTCCAGGGGGGTTTGACGAGCAGTACTTC.